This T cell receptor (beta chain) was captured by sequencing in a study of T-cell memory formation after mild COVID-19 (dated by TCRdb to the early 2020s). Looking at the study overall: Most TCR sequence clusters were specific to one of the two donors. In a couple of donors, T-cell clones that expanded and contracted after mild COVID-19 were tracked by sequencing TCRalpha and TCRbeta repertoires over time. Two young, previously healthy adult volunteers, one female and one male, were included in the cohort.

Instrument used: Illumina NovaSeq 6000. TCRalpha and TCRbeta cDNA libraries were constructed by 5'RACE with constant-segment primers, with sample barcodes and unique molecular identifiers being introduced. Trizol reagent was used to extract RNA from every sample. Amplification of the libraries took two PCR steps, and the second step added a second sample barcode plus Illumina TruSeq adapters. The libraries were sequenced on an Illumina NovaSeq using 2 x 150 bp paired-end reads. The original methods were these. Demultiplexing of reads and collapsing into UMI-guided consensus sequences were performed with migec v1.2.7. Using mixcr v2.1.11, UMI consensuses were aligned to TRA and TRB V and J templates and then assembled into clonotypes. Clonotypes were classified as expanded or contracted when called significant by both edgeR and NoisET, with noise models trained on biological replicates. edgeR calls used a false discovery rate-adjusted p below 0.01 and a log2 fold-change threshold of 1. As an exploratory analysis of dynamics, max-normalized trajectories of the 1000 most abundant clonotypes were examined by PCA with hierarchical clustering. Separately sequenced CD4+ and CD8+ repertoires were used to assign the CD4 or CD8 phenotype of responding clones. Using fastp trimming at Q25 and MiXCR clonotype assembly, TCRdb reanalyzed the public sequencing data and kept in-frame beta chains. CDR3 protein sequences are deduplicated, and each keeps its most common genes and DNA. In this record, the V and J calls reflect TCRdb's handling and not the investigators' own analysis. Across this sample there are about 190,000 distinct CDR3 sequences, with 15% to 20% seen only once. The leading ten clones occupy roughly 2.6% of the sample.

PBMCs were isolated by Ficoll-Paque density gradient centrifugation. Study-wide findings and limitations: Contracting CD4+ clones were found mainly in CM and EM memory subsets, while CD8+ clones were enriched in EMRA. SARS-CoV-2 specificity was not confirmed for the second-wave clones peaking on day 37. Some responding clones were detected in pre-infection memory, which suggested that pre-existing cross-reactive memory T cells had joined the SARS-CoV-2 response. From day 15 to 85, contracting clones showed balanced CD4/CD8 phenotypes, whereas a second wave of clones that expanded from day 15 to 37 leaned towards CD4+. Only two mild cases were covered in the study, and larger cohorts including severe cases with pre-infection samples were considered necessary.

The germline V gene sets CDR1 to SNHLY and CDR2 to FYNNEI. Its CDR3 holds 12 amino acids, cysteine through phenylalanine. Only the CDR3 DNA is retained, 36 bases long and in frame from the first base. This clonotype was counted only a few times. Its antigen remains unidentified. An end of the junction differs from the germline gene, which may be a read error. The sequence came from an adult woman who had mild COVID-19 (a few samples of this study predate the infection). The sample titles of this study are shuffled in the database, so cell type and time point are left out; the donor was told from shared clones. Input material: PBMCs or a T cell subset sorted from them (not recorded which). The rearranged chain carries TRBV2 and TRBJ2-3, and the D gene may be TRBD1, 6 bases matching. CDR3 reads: CASTVGAGRKEF. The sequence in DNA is TGTGCCAGCACAGTGGGGGCTGGGAGAAAAGAATTT. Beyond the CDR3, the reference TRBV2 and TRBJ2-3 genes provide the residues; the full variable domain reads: EPEVTQTPSHQVTQMGQEVILRCVPISNHLYFYWYRQILGQKVEFLVSFYNNEISEKSEIFDDQFSVERPDGSNFTLKIRSTKLEDSAMYFCASTVGAGRKEFGPGTRLTVL.